The rows below give T cell receptor beta chains drawn from one sample of a study of T cell responses to AZD1222 COVID-19 vaccine. Profiled with immunoSEQ multiplex PCR; TCRdb holds only in-frame clones, not every one. The profile shows tens of thousands of clones, around 86% of them singletons. The sequencing used peripheral blood, collected on day 0 of AZD1222 vaccination. These receptors originate from an adult in good health. The CDR3 runs from the conserved cysteine through the conserved F or W. Fields, in order: J gene, clone size, V gene, D gene, CDR3 DNA, CDR3 protein. A D gene is named only where the DNA matches it firmly. Size is omitted from some rows. Given values are once, few, many or a class for expanded clones.

>TRBJ1-2|NA|TRBV6-1|NA
TGTGCCAGCAGTGAAGGCCAGACCGAGAGCGGCTACACCTTC
CASSEGQTESGYTF
>TRBJ1-1|NA|TRBV19|NA
TGTGCCAGTAGTTTCGGGAAGAACACTGAAGCTTTCTTT
CASSFGKNTEAFF
>TRBJ1-5|NA|TRBV6-2/TRBV6-3|NA
TGTGCCAGCAGTTACTCGATCGCTCCCCAGCATTTT
CASSYSIAPQHF
>TRBJ2-3|NA|TRBV5-6|TRBD2
TGTGCCACCGCGACTAGCGAGGCAGATACGCAGTATTTT
CATATSEADTQYF
>TRBJ2-3|NA|TRBV29-1|NA
TGCAGCGTTGAGCTAGACCTCACAGATACGCAGTATTTT
CSVELDLTDTQYF
>TRBJ2-7|NA|TRBV6-5|TRBD1
TGTGCCAGCAGTTACAAGGGGACAGGGGGCTACGAGCAGTACTTC
CASSYKGTGGYEQYF
>TRBJ2-2|NA|TRBV6-5|NA
TGTGCCAGCACCAACGAGGGGGGCGGCGCCGGGGAGCTGTTTTTT
CASTNEGGGAGELFF
>TRBJ2-3|NA|TRBV11-1|TRBD2
TGTGCCAGCAGCTTCCTAGCGGGTTCTGGTTGGGATACGCAGTATTTT
CASSFLAGSGWDTQYF
>TRBJ1-6|NA|TRBV29-1|NA
TGCAGCGCGGGGGAAGGGCAGGGTAATTCACCCCTCCACTTT
CSAGEGQGNSPLHF
>TRBJ2-2|NA|TRBV24-1|NA
TGTGCCACCAGTATTTGGAGACAGACCGACACCGGGGAGCTGTTTTTT
CATSIWRQTDTGELFF
>TRBJ1-3|few|TRBV6-6|NA
TGTGCCAGCAGTTACCCCGGACAGACCTCTGGAAACACCATATATTTT
CASSYPGQTSGNTIYF
>TRBJ1-2|NA|TRBV29-1|NA
TGCACCGACGGAGCAGAGGGCTTC
CTDGAEGF
>TRBJ2-1|NA|TRBV7-6|TRBD2
TGTGCCAGCAGCTTAGGACTAGCGGGAGGGCCAATGATGGATAATGAGCAGTTCTTC
CASSLGLAGGPMMDNEQFF
>TRBJ2-7|NA|TRBV7-3|TRBD1
TGTGCCAGCAGCCGGACAGGGGACCTCTACGAGCAGTACTTC
CASSRTGDLYEQYF
>TRBJ2-7|NA|TRBV11-2|NA
TGTGCCAGCAGCTTAGCCTTGAATCCTAGTAACGAGCAGTACTTC
CASSLALNPSNEQYF
>TRBJ2-1|once|TRBV5-6|NA
TGTGCCAGCAGCTTGGGGGACTACAATGAGCAGTTCTTC
CASSLGDYNEQFF
>TRBJ2-7|NA|TRBV28|NA
TGTGCCGCCGTTCCGACAGGAGAGAACTACGAGCAGTACTTC
CAAVPTGENYEQYF
>TRBJ1-1|NA|TRBV19|NA
TGTGCCAGTACGTTAGGGCACCCGACCACTGAAGCTTTCTTT
CASTLGHPTTEAFF
>TRBJ2-3|NA|TRBV7-9|NA
TGTGCCAGCAGCTTGGGACCAAGGCCCCCAGATACGCAGTATTTT
CASSLGPRPPDTQYF
>TRBJ2-7|NA|TRBV5-1|TRBD1
TGCGCCAGCAGGGGGGACAGTACCTACGAGCAGTACTTC
CASRGDSTYEQYF
>TRBJ2-7|NA|TRBV4-2|TRBD1
TGTGCCAGCAGCCAAGATTTGGGGACAGGGAGGGTCTACGAGCAGTACTTC
CASSQDLGTGRVYEQYF
>TRBJ1-5|few|TRBV5-1|NA
TGCGCCAGCAGCCAGGGGACAACCGGCAATCAGCCCCAGCATTTT
CASSQGTTGNQPQHF
>TRBJ1-2|NA|TRBV6-2/TRBV6-3|TRBD1
TGTGCCAGCAGTTACTCGCAGGGGGCCTACTATGGCTACACCTTC
CASSYSQGAYYGYTF
>TRBJ2-3|NA|TRBV7-3|NA
TGTGCCAGCAGCTTAATAGGCGGGTACGAGGGGGATACGCAGTATTTT
CASSLIGGYEGDTQYF
>TRBJ1-3|NA|TRBV5-1|NA
TGCGCCAGCAGCTTGTCAGGCAGGGAGTACGGAAACACCATATATTTT
CASSLSGREYGNTIYF
>TRBJ2-7|NA|TRBV27|NA
TGTGCCAGCAGTTTAGCTCGATCCTACGAGCAGTACTTC
CASSLARSYEQYF
>TRBJ1-2|NA|TRBV11-2|TRBD1
TGTGCCAGCAGCGGCGGGACAGGGGATTATGGCTACACCTTC
CASSGGTGDYGYTF
>TRBJ1-2|NA|TRBV18|NA
TGTGCCAGCTCACCGGTTGGGGGTTCGATTCTGGACGGCTACACCTTC
CASSPVGGSILDGYTF
>TRBJ1-1|few|TRBV4-3|NA
TGCGCCAGCAGCCAAGCCCCGGTCGGGGGCACTGAAGCTTTCTTT
CASSQAPVGGTEAFF
>TRBJ2-3|NA|TRBV11-3|NA
TGTGCCAGCAGCCCCATGGGGGGGCGGACAGATACGCAGTATTTT
CASSPMGGRTDTQYF
>TRBJ1-1|NA|TRBV10-3|NA
TGTGCCACCTCACAGTATGGGAACACTGAAGCTTTCTTT
CATSQYGNTEAFF
>TRBJ1-4|NA|TRBV29-1|NA
TGCAGCGTTGAAGAAATGGGGCAAAAACTGTTTTTT
CSVEEMGQKLFF
>TRBJ1-4|NA|TRBV6-5|TRBD1
TGTGCCAGCAGTTACACGTACAGGGGTGCTAATGAAAAACTGTTTTTT
CASSYTYRGANEKLFF
>TRBJ1-1|NA|TRBV11-2|NA
TGTGCCAGCAGGAACATACAGGGAGGCACTGAAGCTTTCTTT
CASRNIQGGTEAFF
>TRBJ1-6|NA|TRBV7-6|NA
TGTGCCAGCAGCGCCTCACCGACAGCTTATAATTCACCCCTCCACTTT
CASSASPTAYNSPLHF
>TRBJ2-7|NA|TRBV7-9|NA
TGTGCCAGCAGCTTAGACTTCCGGGGGCCCACCTACGAGCAGTACTTC
CASSLDFRGPTYEQYF
>TRBJ2-7|NA|TRBV10-3|TRBD2
TGTGCCATCAGTGGGACTAGCGGGAGTCTTGAGCAGTACTTC
CAISGTSGSLEQYF
>TRBJ2-5|NA|TRBV6-2/TRBV6-3|NA
TGTGCCAGCAGTTATCTGGTAGAGACCCAGTACTTC
CASSYLVETQYF
>TRBJ2-3|NA|TRBV21-1|NA
TGTGCCAGCAGCAAAAAAAGGGGGGTCTGGTTATTCAGGGTGAATACGCAGTATTTT
CASSKKRGVWLFRVNTQYF
>TRBJ2-7|NA|TRBV5-1|TRBD2
TGCGCCAGCAGCCGACTAGCGCAGTCCTACGAGCAGTACTTC
CASSRLAQSYEQYF
>TRBJ1-5|NA|TRBV6-1|TRBD1
TGTGCCAGCAGTGAGTTTGGGACAGGGACCGGTCAGCCCCAGCATTTT
CASSEFGTGTGQPQHF
>TRBJ1-1|once|TRBV11-2|TRBD1
TGTGCCAGCAGCTGGGGACAGGGGATTATGAACACTGAAGCTTTCTTT
CASSWGQGIMNTEAFF
>TRBJ2-4|NA|TRBV11-2|TRBD2
TGTGCCAGCAGCTTAGGACTAGCGGGAGGCCCAACCTACTTC
CASSLGLAGGPTYF
>TRBJ1-1|NA|TRBV28|NA
TGTGCCAGCAGTTTTGGCCAACAGGAGAAAGCTTTCTTT
CASSFGQQEKAFF
>TRBJ1-2|few|TRBV10-3|NA
TGTGCCATCAGTGAATCGGGTGATTTGGCAGACTATGGCTACACCTTC
CAISESGDLADYGYTF